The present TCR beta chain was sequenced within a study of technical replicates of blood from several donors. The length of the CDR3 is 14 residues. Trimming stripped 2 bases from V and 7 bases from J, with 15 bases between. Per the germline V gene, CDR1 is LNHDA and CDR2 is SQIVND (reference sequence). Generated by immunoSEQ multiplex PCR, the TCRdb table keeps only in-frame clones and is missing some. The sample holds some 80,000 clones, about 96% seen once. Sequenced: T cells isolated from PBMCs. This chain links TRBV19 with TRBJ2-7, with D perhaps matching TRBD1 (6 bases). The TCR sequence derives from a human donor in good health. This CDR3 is CASSIRTVSWEQYF. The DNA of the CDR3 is TGTGCCAGTAGTATAAGGACAGTCTCCTGGGAGCAGTACTTC.